Presented here are 20 T cell receptor beta chains from one specimen sequenced in a study of cytomegalovirus exposure and HLA in healthy donors (dated by TCRdb to the late 2010s). Library generation was performed with the immunoSEQ multiplex PCR assay. For the multiplex PCR, a mixture combining 60 forward primers for TCR Vbeta segments and 13 reverse primers for TCR Jbeta segments was used. In TCRdb, the immuneACCESS table is reduced to in-frame sequences with V and J assigned. These tables do not hold every clone; where another copy was compared, an unresolved V gene accounts for under half, and the others remain unexplained. A total of 220,000 or so clones appear in this sample, 75% of them only once. The ten largest make up 1.5% to 2% of the sample. Sequencing was carried out using PBMCs. The receptors shown here come from a woman aged 30 to 39 in good health and CMV-seronegative.

The chain is built from TRBV6-6 and TRBJ1-5; D is unclear. The CDR3 consists of 16 residues. The germline V and J ends were trimmed by 6 bases and 1 base, with 16 bases remaining between them. CDR1 and CDR2 (germline): MNHNY, SVGAGI (reference sequence). CDR3 sequence reads: CASSYPGRGSNQPQHF. The CDR3 coding sequence is TGTGCCAGCAGCTACCCCGGACGGGGAAGCAATCAGCCCCAGCATTTT.

V usage is TRBV7-9 and J usage is TRBJ2-7; 9 bases agree with TRBD2. The junction had 9 bases not matched to a gene; V was cut back by 4 bases and J by 5 bases. This CDR3 is built from 15 residues. The germline V gene encodes CDR1 SEHNR and CDR2 FQNEAQ (reference sequence). The CDR3 spells CASSSRSGRAHEQYF. The CDR3 DNA reads as TGTGCCAGCAGCTCCCGTAGCGGGAGAGCCCACGAGCAGTACTTC. The complete variable domain, with remaining parts taken from reference TRBV7-9 and TRBJ2-7, reads DTGVSQNPRHKITKRGQNVTFRCDPISEHNRLYWYRQTLGQGPEFLTYFQNEAQLEKSRLLSDRFSAERPKGSFSTLEIQRTEQGDSAMYLCASSSRSGRAHEQYFGPGTRLTVT.

The J gene is TRBJ1-1, the V gene TRBV7-2; the D gene is possibly TRBD1 (6 bases). This CDR3 comprises 12 residues. V lost 1 base and J 8 bases, leaving 8 bases between the germline ends. Per germline, CDR1 SGHTA and CDR2 FQGNSA. In DNA, the CDR3 is TGTGCCAGCAGCTTAGTGGGGGCCGAAGCTTTCTTT. Its translation is CASSLVGAEAFF.

As concerns this clone: This sample also contains other DNA sequences that code for the same CDR3. V and J are TRBV29-1 and TRBJ1-1; 9 nucleotides align to TRBD1. The CDR3 extends over 12 amino acids. The germline V gene has CDR1 SQVTM and CDR2 ANQGSEA. Trimming cost V 4 bases and J 3 bases; bases outside gene matches: 0. The DNA for the CDR3 is TGCAGCGTTGGACAGGGGGACACTGAAGCTTTCTTT. Translation: CSVGQGDTEAFF.

The chain links TRBV5-1 to TRBJ1-3; D is unclear. The length of the CDR3 is 15 residues. V was cut by 4 bases and J by 0 bases, with 11 bases left in between. Germline V gene lookup returns CDR1 SGHRS and CDR2 YFSETQ. The CDR3 reads CASSLDGSSGNTIYF. CDR3 DNA: TGCGCCAGCAGCCTGGACGGTAGCTCTGGAAACACCATATATTTT.

The chain has TRBV5-4 and TRBJ2-7; no reliable D call. This CDR3 is built from 13 residues. The germline V gene encodes CDR1 SGHNT and CDR2 YYREEE (reference sequence). V was pared by 0 bases and J by 3 bases, with 7 bases between. The CDR3 is CASSLGQFYEQYF. The CDR3 DNA follows: TGTGCCAGCAGCTTGGGGCAGTTCTACGAGCAGTACTTC.

This chain links TRBV6-5 with TRBJ2-7; 8 positions agree with TRBD2. The germline V gene encodes CDR1 MNHEY and CDR2 SVGAGI. The CDR3 runs to 16 residues. V shed 4 bases and J 0 bases; nucleotides not matched to a gene: 8. This CDR3 is CASSSNGLAGSYEQYF. For the CDR3, the DNA is TGTGCCAGCAGTTCCAATGGACTAGCCGGCTCCTACGAGCAGTACTTC.

A single count supports this clone. CDR3 sequence: CASSVREIVGTDTQYF. Written as DNA, the CDR3 is TGCGCCAGCAGTGTGCGGGAGATTGTGGGCACAGATACGCAGTATTTT. The chain joins TRBV5-1 to TRBJ2-3; 7 bases are a match to TRBD2. The CDR3 is 16 residues long. Germline V lookup: CDR1 SGHRS, CDR2 YFSETQ. The V and J ends lost 5 bases and 1 base, in that order; junction bases with no gene match: 10.

The V and J genes are TRBV5-1 and TRBJ2-2; 9 nucleotides agree with TRBD2. Unmatched junction bases numbered 7, after V lost 4 bases and J lost 6 bases. This CDR3 is 15 amino acids long. CDR1 is SGHRS and CDR2 is YFSETQ in the germline V gene. CDR3: CASSQGLAGAGELFF. The CDR3 DNA reads TGCGCCAGCAGCCAGGGACTAGCAGGGGCCGGGGAGCTGTTTTTT.

The chain couples TRBV21-1 to TRBJ1-5; the D call of TRBD1 is as the table states it, not checked on the DNA. TRBV21-1 is termed a pseudogene. The CDR3 has 13 residues. The CDR3 DNA sequence: TGTGCCAGCACGAGCAGGGGAAGTCAGCCCCAGCATTTT. Protein: CASTSRGSQPQHF.

The sample holds one count of this clone. The chain recombines TRBV19 with TRBJ1-1, with a possible D match to TRBD1 (6 bases). The V gene lost 6 bases and the J gene lost 4 bases, with 12 bases spanning the gap. The germline CDR1 and CDR2 sequences are LNHDA and SQIVND (reference sequence). The CDR3 is 13 amino acids. This CDR3 reads CASRRGGGTEAFF. In nucleotides, the CDR3 is TGTGCCAGTAGGAGAGGGGGTGGCACTGAAGCTTTCTTT.

This chain joins TRBV7-6 and TRBJ2-1; 12 bases are a match to TRBD2. The CDR3 runs 16 residues. From germline, CDR1 is SGHVS and CDR2 FNYEAQ. The trim removed 1 base at V and 6 bases at J, leaving 4 bases unmatched. The CDR3 protein is CASSLGTSGTLNEQFF. The CDR3, as DNA: TGTGCCAGCAGCTTAGGGACTAGCGGGACCCTCAATGAGCAGTTCTTC. Combining the CDR3 with reference TRBV7-6 and TRBJ2-1 gives the whole variable domain GAGVSQSPRYKVTKRGQDVALRCDPISGHVSLYWYRQALGQGPEFLTYFNYEAQQDKSGLPNDRFSAERPEGSISTLTIQRTEQRDSAMYRCASSLGTSGTLNEQFFGPGTRLTVL.

Remarks on this clone: This same CDR3 is encoded by further DNA sequences in the sample. This rearrangement joins TRBV11-2 to TRBJ1-1; D unresolved. The CDR3 is made up of 13 amino acids. The V and J ends lost 3 bases and 1 base respectively, with 6 bases between them. Germline CDR1 is SGHAT and CDR2 is FQNNGV. As DNA, the CDR3 is TGTGCCAGCAGCTTGGAGGCGAACACTGAAGCTTTCTTT. This encodes CASSLEANTEAFF.

V and J are TRBV7-9 and TRBJ2-7, with unresolved D. Germline V gives CDR1 SEHNR, CDR2 FQNEAQ (reference sequence). This CDR3 is 13 amino acids long. Trimming left V 1 base short and J 0 bases short, with 4 bases between. In DNA, the CDR3 is TGTGCCAGCAGCTTAGACAGCTCCTACGAGCAGTACTTC. Translation: CASSLDSSYEQYF.

The rearrangement joins TRBV5-8 to TRBJ1-1, with D unresolved. CDR1 is SGHTS, CDR2 YDEGEE, per germline. This CDR3 contains 13 residues. V lost 1 base to trimming and J lost 1 base, with 5 bases between them. The CDR3 here is CASSLSKNTEAFF. The CDR3 region has the DNA TGTGCCAGCAGCTTGTCTAAGAACACTGAAGCTTTCTTT.

This chain links TRBV30 with TRBJ1-4, with 7 nucleotides matching TRBD1. The ends lost 0 bases at V and 5 bases at J; junction bases unmatched: 6. This CDR3 spans 15 amino acids. Germline V CDR1 and CDR2: GTSNPN, SVGIG (reference sequence). CDR3 in amino acids: CAWSVRDSPNEKLFF. The CDR3 nucleotides are TGTGCCTGGAGTGTACGGGACAGCCCCAATGAAAAACTGTTTTTT.

The chain employs TRBV4-2 and TRBJ2-2; D is possibly TRBD1 (5 bases). CDR3 length: 16 amino acids. Trimming cost V 0 bases and J 3 bases, with 11 bases left between them. CDR1 and CDR2 from the germline V gene are LGHNA and YNFKEQ. CDR3 protein: CASSQDDSWDTGELFF. In DNA, the CDR3 is TGTGCCAGCAGCCAAGATGACAGCTGGGACACCGGGGAGCTGTTTTTT.

This chain links TRBV6-5 with TRBJ1-2, with TRBD1 matching 7 bases. The CDR3 runs to 13 residues. Germline CDR1 MNHEY, CDR2 SVGAGI. The V segment lost 7 bases and the J segment 7 bases; nucleotides outside the gene matches: 9. CDR3 nucleotides: TGTGCCAGCACCGAAAGGAGGGGGCGTGGCTACACCTTC. Its protein is CASTERRGRGYTF.

CDR3 nucleotide sequence: TGTGCCAGCAGTTTTTCCCGGGGAGGGGAGCTGTTTTTT. It yields the protein CASSFSRGGELFF. This chain joins TRBV6-1 and TRBJ2-2; D may be TRBD2 (5 bases). Germline lookup yields CDR1 MNHNS and CDR2 SASEGT. V shed 5 bases and J shed 8 bases, with 12 bases lying between them. This CDR3 spans 13 amino acids.

This chain links TRBV7-9 with TRBJ2-2; maybe TRBD2 (6 bases). The ends were cut back, 2 bases at V and 4 bases at J, with 14 bases in the middle. Germline CDR1 reads SEHNR; CDR2 reads FQNEAQ (reference sequence). The CDR3 extends over 16 amino acids. This CDR3 reads CASSLISGGVTGELFF. The DNA for the CDR3 is TGTGCCAGCAGCTTAATTTCGGGCGGGGTCACCGGGGAGCTGTTTTTT.